Listed below are T cell receptor beta chains from one sample, sequenced in a study of cytomegalovirus exposure and HLA in healthy donors. Data came from immunoSEQ multiplex PCR; TCRdb stores just in-frame clones and leaves some out. In the table there are around 230,000 clones, almost 80% of which are singletons. Material: PBMCs. The receptors were gathered from a male donor in good health and CMV-seronegative. Both conserved end residues are part of each CDR3. D genes are given only for firm matches. Only some rows state a clone size, as once, few, many or a class for expanded clones.

v_gene	j_gene	abundance	d_gene	CDR3nt	CDR3aa
TRBV28	TRBJ2-6	.	.	TGTGCCAGCAGTTTTCCCCTCTGGACAGCCGGGGCCAACGTCCTGACTTTC	CASSFPLWTAGANVLTF
TRBV5-1	TRBJ1-6	.	.	TGCGCCAGCAGCAGGGACACGGACTCACCCCTCCACTTT	CASSRDTDSPLHF
TRBV15	TRBJ1-1	.	TRBD1	TGTGCCACCAGCAGACCTGACAGGGGGGGAACTGAAGCTTTCTTT	CATSRPDRGGTEAFF
TRBV5-4	TRBJ2-1	.	TRBD1	TGTGCCAGCAGCCCCGGGGGGGACAGGGGCCCGGATGAGCAGTTCTTC	CASSPGGDRGPDEQFF
TRBV6-5	TRBJ1-2	.	TRBD1	TGTGCCAGCAGTTACTGGGAAGGGGGCGCGGCGGGCTACACCTTC	CASSYWEGGAAGYTF
TRBV19	TRBJ2-1	once	.	TGTGCCAGTAGTATCCGCGGACAGAGCTCCTACAATGAGCAGTTCTTC	CASSIRGQSSYNEQFF
TRBV5-4	TRBJ2-3	once	.	TGTGCCAGCAGCTCCGGACTCCTAGATACGCAGTATTTT	CASSSGLLDTQYF
TRBV9	TRBJ1-2	.	TRBD1	TGTGCCAGCAGCACCTTCGACAGGGGTCGTGGCTACACCTTC	CASSTFDRGRGYTF
TRBV27	TRBJ2-7	.	TRBD2	TGTGCCAGCAACATAGCGGGAGGGTCCGAGCAGTACTTC	CASNIAGGSEQYF
TRBV2	TRBJ1-5	.	TRBD1	TGTGCCAGCAGTACCGCCGGGACAGTGAATATCTGGCCCCAGCATTTT	CASSTAGTVNIWPQHF
TRBV19	TRBJ2-5	.	TRBD2	TGTGCCAGTAGTCCAACTAGCGCACAAGAGACCCAGTACTTC	CASSPTSAQETQYF
TRBV4-3	TRBJ1-6	.	.	TGCGCCAGCAGCCAAGTGTTAGGCAGGGATAATTCACCCCTCCACTTT	CASSQVLGRDNSPLHF
TRBV7-2	TRBJ1-4	.	.	TGTGCCACTGCACGGTTCACGGATGAAAAACTGTTTTTT	CATARFTDEKLFF
TRBV27	TRBJ1-2	once	.	TGTGCCAGCACCCTACTATACCCGGGTGGAGGCTACACCTTC	CASTLLYPGGGYTF
TRBV27	TRBJ2-5	once	.	TGTGCCAGCAGCCCACTAACGGGAGTAGGTCAAGAGACCCAGTACTTC	CASSPLTGVGQETQYF
TRBV27	TRBJ2-7	.	TRBD1	TGTGCCAGCAGTCTGGGACAGGGGTACTACGAGCAGTACTTC	CASSLGQGYYEQYF
TRBV5-1	TRBJ2-7	.	TRBD1	TGCGCCAGCAGCTTGGATTCGGGACAGTTGAACGAGCAGTACTTC	CASSLDSGQLNEQYF
TRBV2	TRBJ1-2	.	TRBD1	TGTGCCAGCAGTGATGTACGTCAGGGGGACTATGGCTACACCTTC	CASSDVRQGDYGYTF
TRBV6-1	TRBJ1-3	once	TRBD1	TGTGCCAGCAGTGCGGAGGCAGGGGGCGCATCTGGAAACACCATATATTTT	CASSAEAGGASGNTIYF
TRBV21-1	TRBJ1-4	.	.	TGTGCCAGCAGCATAGGGAACGGGACAGGCCGTAATGAAAAACTGTTTTTT	CASSIGNGTGRNEKLFF
TRBV27	TRBJ2-1	.	.	TGTGCCAGCAGTTTATCCGGGGGAAACTCCTACAATGAGCAGTTCTTC	CASSLSGGNSYNEQFF
TRBV18	TRBJ2-3	.	.	TGTGCCAGCTCACCATCTGTAGAAGATACGCAGTATTTT	CASSPSVEDTQYF
TRBV2	TRBJ1-5	.	TRBD1	TGTGCCAGCAGTGAACCGGGACAGGGGACGGGTCAGCCCCAGCATTTT	CASSEPGQGTGQPQHF
TRBV2	TRBJ2-3	.	TRBD1	TGTGCCAGCAGTAACCGGGGGACAGGGGGCACAGATACGCAGTATTTT	CASSNRGTGGTDTQYF
TRBV7-7	TRBJ2-1	.	.	TGTGCTAGCAGCTCAGCTGGGGCTTACAATGAGCAGTTCTTC	CASSSAGAYNEQFF
TRBV6-1	TRBJ2-1	.	.	TGTGCCAGCAGTGAAGCGGGCCACCGGTTCTTC	CASSEAGHRFF
TRBV4-2	TRBJ1-6	few	TRBD1	TGTGCCAGCAGCCAAGATTTCGGGACAGCTGATTCACCCCTCCACTTT	CASSQDFGTADSPLHF
TRBV7-9	TRBJ1-2	few	.	TGTGCCAGCAGCTTAGCGCGGGTAGACTATGGCTACACCTTC	CASSLARVDYGYTF
TRBV6-1	TRBJ2-2	.	TRBD1	TGTGCCAGCACGGCAGGGGGCAGTATCGGGGAGCTGTTTTTT	CASTAGGSIGELFF
TRBV4-2	TRBJ2-2	.	.	TGTGCCAGCAGCCAAGCCCGCTCTACAGTGAACACCGGGGAGCTGTTTTTT	CASSQARSTVNTGELFF
TRBV6-4	TRBJ2-1	.	.	TGTGCCAGCAGTAGGGGGATCTCCTACAATGAGCAGTTCTTC	CASSRGISYNEQFF
TRBV11-1	TRBJ2-7	.	TRBD1	TGTGCCAGCAGCTTAGGGACAGGGGCCTCCTACGAGCAGTACTTC	CASSLGTGASYEQYF
TRBV9	TRBJ2-7	.	TRBD1	TGTGCCAGCAGTCGTACAGGGGGCGGGTACGAGCAGTACTTC	CASSRTGGGYEQYF
TRBV10-3	TRBJ2-5	.	.	TGTGCCATCAGTGAGCGACAGGAAGAGACCCAGTACTTC	CAISERQEETQYF
TRBV2	TRBJ2-7	.	TRBD1	TGTGCCAGCAGTGGGGGGGGACAGGGGGCCAACGAGCAGTACTTC	CASSGGGQGANEQYF
TRBV6-5	TRBJ1-1	.	.	TGTGCCAGCAGTTCGACACCCATGAACACTGAAGCTTTCTTT	CASSSTPMNTEAFF
TRBV4-1	TRBJ2-3	.	.	TGCGCCAGCAGCCCCCAGCGGGGCACAGATACGCAGTATTTT	CASSPQRGTDTQYF
TRBV28	TRBJ1-4	.	TRBD1	TGTGCCACCACATTGACAGGGGGTTCGGAAAAACTGTTTTTT	CATTLTGGSEKLFF
TRBV9	TRBJ1-5	.	.	TGTGCCAGCAGCCCCGGAGCGTATAGCAATCAGCCCCAGCATTTT	CASSPGAYSNQPQHF
TRBV4-1	TRBJ2-7	.	TRBD2	TGCGCCAGCAGCCAGGCGGGACTAGCGGGGGAGAGCGAGCAGTACTTC	CASSQAGLAGESEQYF
TRBV30	TRBJ1-2	.	.	TGTGCCTGGAGTGTACGGGGGAGAGGGCGACCAAACTATGGCTACACCTTC	CAWSVRGRGRPNYGYTF
TRBV5-1	TRBJ2-7	.	.	TGCGCCAGCAGCTTCGACAGCACCTACGAGCAGTACTTC	CASSFDSTYEQYF
TRBV27	TRBJ1-1	.	TRBD1	TGTGCCAGCAGTCCAGGGGGCACCTTTCCTGAAGCTTTCTTT	CASSPGGTFPEAFF
TRBV2	TRBJ2-1	.	TRBD2	TGTGCCAGCATTAAACCTCGGGGGGGCCGCGGGGATGAGCAGTTCTTC	CASIKPRGGRGDEQFF
TRBV6-5	TRBJ1-2	.	TRBD1	TGTGCCAGCAGTGAAGTTCACAGGGGTGATGGCTACACCTTC	CASSEVHRGDGYTF
TRBV7-9	TRBJ1-1	.	TRBD1	TGTGCCAGCAGCTCGTCCGGGACAGGGACCAACACTGAAGCTTTCTTT	CASSSSGTGTNTEAFF
TRBV15	TRBJ2-7	few	TRBD1	TGTGCCACCACCCGGACAGGGGAGCCCTACGAGCAGTACTTC	CATTRTGEPYEQYF
TRBV27	TRBJ1-2	.	.	TGTGCCAGCAGCCCGGGAAGCGGCTACACCTTC	CASSPGSGYTF
TRBV5-1	TRBJ1-2	.	.	TGCGCCAGCAGCATAACAGGCTATGGCTACACCTTC	CASSITGYGYTF
TRBV6-5	TRBJ2-7	.	.	TGTGCCAGCAGGCAATCCGGGACAATCTACGAGCAGTACTTC	CASRQSGTIYEQYF
TRBV4-3	TRBJ2-3	.	.	TGCGCCAGCAGCCAACACAGGGTTTGGGATACGCAGTATTTT	CASSQHRVWDTQYF